This record covers a single TCR beta chain. The data are from a study of technical replicates of blood from several donors. The CDR3 length is 13 residues. J gave up 6 bases and V 5 bases, and 5 bases lay outside the gene matches. The germline V gene encodes CDR1 SGHVS and CDR2 FQNEAQ. Sequencing used immunoSEQ multiplex PCR; TCRdb keeps in-frame clones, though not all of them. This table has 55,000 to 75,000 clones, about 92% appearing once. This receptor was taken from a human donor in good health. Some clones in this sample may be carry-over from other donors' samples. What was sequenced was PBMCs. The chain is built from TRBV7-8 and TRBJ2-3, with 7 bases matching TRBD1. Written as DNA, the CDR3 is TGTGCCAGCAGCGGTGACAGGGTGGATACGCAGTATTTT. Translated, it gives CASSGDRVDTQYF.